This T cell receptor beta chain derives from a study of blood T cell repertoires in COVID-19. Study-level background: Italy, Spain and the United States were the sources of the convalescent and acute COVID-19 samples. T cells, B-cell-depleted T cells, or PBMCs supplied cDNA or gDNA.

The CDR3 sequence is 15 residues long. V dropped 1 base and J dropped 0 bases, with 8 bases sitting between them. Germline CDR1 and CDR2: LNHNV and YYDKDF (reference sequence). In the original analysis: Reference gene primer amplification yielded estimated nucleated cell counts. Profiled with immunoSEQ multiplex PCR; TCRdb holds only in-frame clones, not every one. V and J calls and clone size are copied from that table; D and trimming were computed from the DNA. The data hold roughly 120,000 clones, with approximately 88% observed a single time. This chain links TRBV15 with TRBJ2-3; D is ambiguous. The sequence derives from a woman between 65 and 79 years old with acute or convalescent COVID-19. The sequenced sample consisted of peripheral blood. DNA of the CDR3: TGTGCCACCAGCAGAGCGAGACTCAGCACAGATACGCAGTATTTT. It encodes CATSRARLSTDTQYF.